These T cell receptor beta chains were read from a single sample in a study of OX40 agonist ivuxolimab in advanced cancers. Clones were sequenced by immunoSEQ multiplex PCR, and TCRdb holds only the in-frame ones, with some missing. In the table there are 40,000 to 65,000 clones, around nine tenths of which are singletons. The sample consisted of CD4+ or CD8+ T cells sorted from blood, taken in a trial of the OX40 agonist ivuxolimab. These receptor sequences come from an adult with an advanced solid tumor such as melanoma, head and neck, liver or kidney cancer. Both conserved end residues are part of each CDR3.

V	length	J	CDR3
TRBV7-9	18	TRBJ2-4	CASSLWAGGHLNKNIQYF
TRBV21-1	13	TRBJ2-1	CASSKDRGREQFF
TRBV5-4	16	TRBJ2-2	CASSPMDRGSTGELFF
TRBV7-2	11	TRBJ2-7	CASSLEHEQYF
TRBV6-1	15	TRBJ2-7	CASSATGQFSYEQYF
TRBV5-1	13	TRBJ2-2	CASSLAEAGELFF
TRBV18	16	TRBJ1-4	CASSPQEGLANEKLFF
TRBV5-6	12	TRBJ2-7	CASSTGHDEQYF
TRBV19	15	TRBJ2-1	CASRTPPRTSNEQFF
TRBV7-9	13	TRBJ2-5	CASSLQTQGTQYF
TRBV5-1	15	TRBJ2-3	CASSLWRGGTDTQYF
TRBV7-8	14	TRBJ1-3	CASSSTGSGNTIYF
TRBV30	13	TRBJ2-3	CAWTAGLADTQYF
TRBV11-2	15	TRBJ1-1	CASSPRTGTGTEAFF
TRBV6-6	10	TRBJ2-7	CAAGRNEQYF
TRBV6-1	14	TRBJ1-2	CASSETTGDYGYTF
TRBV14	11	TRBJ2-2	CASSLPGELFF
TRBV5-8	12	TRBJ2-7	CASSLQTVRQYF
TRBV30	14	TRBJ1-2	CAWRLRGANYGYTF
TRBV4-1	16	TRBJ1-6	CASSQDGRTRNSPLHF
TRBV5-1	12	TRBJ2-7	CASSSSGTEQYF
TRBV21-1	16	TRBJ2-2	CASIDIRQGVGGELFF
TRBV19	14	TRBJ1-1	CASSGFARGTEAFF
TRBV7-9	16	TRBJ1-1	CASSLALRTVNTEAFF
TRBV9	15	TRBJ1-2	CASSVGLQPNYGYTF
TRBV19	13	TRBJ2-5	CASSTGGLETQYF
TRBV19	15	TRBJ2-1	CASSGLATLENEQFF
TRBV4-2	23	TRBJ1-2	CASSPWDSGVPPPGAKNNYGYTF
TRBV2	12	TRBJ1-2	CASRQRSVGYTF
TRBV11-3	14	TRBJ2-2	CASSLEGPGGELFF
TRBV18	13	TRBJ1-2	CASSPRPNYGYTF
TRBV7-3	15	TRBJ1-3	CASSRATGAGNTIYF
TRBV6-6	14	TRBJ2-5	CASSYSRREETQYF
TRBV10-3	14	TRBJ2-3	CAIRRGLDTDTQYF
TRBV28	13	TRBJ1-4	CASSLGRREKLFF
TRBV7-9	14	TRBJ2-7	CASSSRTGEGEQYF
TRBV7-9	15	TRBJ2-7	CASSLRTGSSYEQYF
TRBV7-9	15	TRBJ2-5	CASSQIWSNLETQYF
TRBV2	16	TRBJ2-4	CASRRDRGGGKNIQYF
TRBV5-1	14	TRBJ1-3	CASSRDRAGNTIYF
TRBV2	11	TRBJ2-5	CASSLQETQYF
TRBV10-1	13	TRBJ2-1	CASSLAGYNEQFF
TRBV5-5	14	TRBJ2-3	CASSTMVGADTQYF
TRBV2	16	TRBJ1-5	CASSPTGGRGNQPQHF
TRBV14	14	TRBJ2-2	CASSQDRPGGELFF
TRBV7-9	12	TRBJ2-3	CASSPVADTQYF
TRBV11-2	13	TRBJ2-1	CASSLDSANEQFF
TRBV11-2	14	TRBJ2-3	CASSATGGVDTQYF
TRBV11-1	14	TRBJ2-1	CASSRSGGHNEQFF
TRBV28	14	TRBJ1-2	CASSLFQSRYGYTF
TRBV5-6	12	TRBJ2-7	CASSLGHYEQYF
TRBV19	15	TRBJ2-1	CASSIGWGGMNEQFF
TRBV29-1	16	TRBJ2-2	CSVEDWGRANTGELFF
TRBV7-3	14	TRBJ2-3	CASSPGRNTDTQYF
TRBV18	13	TRBJ2-3	CASSQGRTDTQYF
TRBV11-2	15	TRBJ1-4	CASSLEGQPNEKLFF
TRBV9	13	TRBJ1-1	CASSAQANTEAFF
TRBV19	14	TRBJ1-3	CASSLTGSGNTIYF
TRBV7-9	17	TRBJ2-6	CASSLRGGRSGANVLTF